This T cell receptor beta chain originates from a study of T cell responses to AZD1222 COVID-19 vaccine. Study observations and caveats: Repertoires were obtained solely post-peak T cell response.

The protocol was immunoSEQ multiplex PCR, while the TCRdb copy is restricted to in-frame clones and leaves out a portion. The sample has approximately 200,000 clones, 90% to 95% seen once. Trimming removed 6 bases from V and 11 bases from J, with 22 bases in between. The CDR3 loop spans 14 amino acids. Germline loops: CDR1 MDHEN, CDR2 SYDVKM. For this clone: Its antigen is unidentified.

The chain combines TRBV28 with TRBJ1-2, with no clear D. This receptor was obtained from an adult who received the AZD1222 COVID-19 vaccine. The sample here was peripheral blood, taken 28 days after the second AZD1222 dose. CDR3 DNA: TGTGCCAGCAGCCTAAAGGCTCGTCAAGGGAGATACACCTTC. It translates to CASSLKARQGRYTF.